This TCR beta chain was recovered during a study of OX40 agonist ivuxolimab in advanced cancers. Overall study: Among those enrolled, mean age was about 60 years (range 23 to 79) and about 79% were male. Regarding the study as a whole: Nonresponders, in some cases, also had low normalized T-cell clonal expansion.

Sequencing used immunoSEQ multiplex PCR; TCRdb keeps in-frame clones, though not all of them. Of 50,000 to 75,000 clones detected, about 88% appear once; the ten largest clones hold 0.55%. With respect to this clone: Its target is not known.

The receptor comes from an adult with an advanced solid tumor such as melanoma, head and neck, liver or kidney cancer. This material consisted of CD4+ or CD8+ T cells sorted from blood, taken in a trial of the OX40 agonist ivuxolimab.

The CDR3 protein is CASTEAGSEAFF. CDR3 bases: TGTGCCAGCACCGAGGCGGGCAGTGAAGCTTTCTTT. The V and J genes are TRBV28 and TRBJ1-1; D is unresolved. CDR3 length: 12 residues. Germline assignment: CDR1 MDHEN and CDR2 SYDVKM. V was cut by 7 bases and J by 7 bases, with 13 bases left in between.